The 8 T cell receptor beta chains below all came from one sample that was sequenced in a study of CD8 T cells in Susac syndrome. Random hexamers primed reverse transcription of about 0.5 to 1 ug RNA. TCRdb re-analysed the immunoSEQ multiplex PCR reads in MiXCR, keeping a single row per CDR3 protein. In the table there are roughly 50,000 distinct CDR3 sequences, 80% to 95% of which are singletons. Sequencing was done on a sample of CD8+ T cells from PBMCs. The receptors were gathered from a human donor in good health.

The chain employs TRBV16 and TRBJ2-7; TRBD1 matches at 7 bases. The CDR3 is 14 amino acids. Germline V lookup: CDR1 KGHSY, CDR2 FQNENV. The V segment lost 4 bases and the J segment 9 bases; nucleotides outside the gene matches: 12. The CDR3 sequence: CASSPLTGTAGQYF. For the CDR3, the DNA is TGTGCCAGCAGCCCTCTTACCGGGACAGCCGGGCAGTACTTC.

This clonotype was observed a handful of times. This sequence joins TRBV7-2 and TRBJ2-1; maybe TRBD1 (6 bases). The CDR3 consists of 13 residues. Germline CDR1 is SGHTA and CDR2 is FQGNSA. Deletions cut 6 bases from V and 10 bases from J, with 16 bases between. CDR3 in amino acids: CASRPATGYEQFF. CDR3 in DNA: TGTGCCAGCAGGCCGGCCACAGGGTACGAGCAGTTCTTC.

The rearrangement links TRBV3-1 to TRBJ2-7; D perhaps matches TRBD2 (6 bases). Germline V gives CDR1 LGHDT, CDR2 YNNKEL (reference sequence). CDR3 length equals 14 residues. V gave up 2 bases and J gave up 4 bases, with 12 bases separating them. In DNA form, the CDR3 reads TGTGCCAGCAGCCAATGTCGGGAGTGGTACGAGCAGTACTTC. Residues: CASSQCREWYEQYF.

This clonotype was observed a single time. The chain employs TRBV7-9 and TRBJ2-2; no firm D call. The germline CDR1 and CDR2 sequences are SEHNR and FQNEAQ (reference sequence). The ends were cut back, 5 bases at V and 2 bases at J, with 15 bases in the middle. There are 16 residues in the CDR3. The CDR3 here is CASSLPHTDNTGELFF. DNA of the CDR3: TGTGCCAGCAGCCTACCCCACACAGATAACACCGGGGAGCTGTTTTTT. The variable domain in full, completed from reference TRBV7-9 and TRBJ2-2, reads DTGVSQNPRHKITKRGQNVTFRCDPISEHNRLYWYRQTLGQGPEFLTYFQNEAQLEKSRLLSDRFSAERPKGSFSTLEIQRTEQGDSAMYLCASSLPHTDNTGELFFGEGSRLTVL.

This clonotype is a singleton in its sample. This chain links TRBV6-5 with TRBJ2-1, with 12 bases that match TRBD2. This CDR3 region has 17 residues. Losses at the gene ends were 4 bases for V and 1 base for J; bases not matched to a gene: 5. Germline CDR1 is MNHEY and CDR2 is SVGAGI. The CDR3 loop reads CASSWLAGGPSYNEQFF. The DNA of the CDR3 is TGTGCCAGCAGTTGGCTAGCGGGAGGGCCGTCCTACAATGAGCAGTTCTTC.

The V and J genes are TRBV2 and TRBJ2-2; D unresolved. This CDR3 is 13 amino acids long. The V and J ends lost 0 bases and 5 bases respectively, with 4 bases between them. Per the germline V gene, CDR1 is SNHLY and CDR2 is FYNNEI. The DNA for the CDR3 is TGTGCCAGCAGTGAAGCGGTAACCGGGGAGCTGTTTTTT. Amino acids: CASSEAVTGELFF.

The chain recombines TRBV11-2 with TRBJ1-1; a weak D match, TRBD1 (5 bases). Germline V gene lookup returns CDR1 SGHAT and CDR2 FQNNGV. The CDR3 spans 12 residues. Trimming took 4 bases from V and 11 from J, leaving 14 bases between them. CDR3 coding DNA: TGTGCCAGCAGCTCAACGGGGGTTGACGCTTTCTTT. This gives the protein CASSSTGVDAFF.

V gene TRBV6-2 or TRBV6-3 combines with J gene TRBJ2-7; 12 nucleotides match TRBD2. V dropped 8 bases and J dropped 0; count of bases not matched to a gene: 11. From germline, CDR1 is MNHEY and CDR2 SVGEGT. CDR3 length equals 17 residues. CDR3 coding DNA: TGTGCCAGCCTTGGCCGACTAGCGGGAGCGCACTCCTACGAGCAGTACTTC. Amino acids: CASLGRLAGAHSYEQYF.